This entry is about one T cell receptor beta chain. Sequencing used immunoSEQ multiplex PCR; TCRdb keeps in-frame clones, though not all of them. The repertoire consists of hundreds of thousands of clones, with 70% to 90% occurring once and the leading ten covering around 12%. This record belongs to a study of blood T cell repertoires in COVID-19. Germline CDR1 LNHDA, CDR2 SQIVND (reference sequence). This CDR3 region has 15 residues. The V and J ends lost 5 bases and 3 bases, in that order; junction bases with no gene match: 6. The sequence derives from a woman between 18 and 29 years old who had recovered from COVID-19. The sample comprised peripheral blood. This sequence joins TRBV19 and TRBJ1-5; 8 bases are a match to TRBD1. As DNA, the CDR3 is TGTGCCAGTAGTGGGGACAGGTCGAACAATCAGCCCCAGCATTTT. Amino acids: CASSGDRSNNQPQHF.